The 30 T cell receptor beta chains in this list originate from one sample, sequenced in a study of T cells in Graves' hyperthyroidism and ophthalmopathy. RNA transcripts gave rise to amplified TCR beta CDR3 regions. HTBI primers were used for first-round RT-PCR of the TCR CDR3. One entry per CDR3 protein results from TCRdb running MiXCR on the multiplex PCR reads. The sample records fewer than 200,000 distinct CDR3 sequences, over 7.5% being singletons. Sequenced input: blood. The receptor set was obtained from a woman aged 18 to 35 with Graves' hyperthyroidism that later progressed to Graves' ophthalmopathy.

The sample holds many counts of this clonotype. V and J are TRBV5-1 and TRBJ2-3; D tentatively reads TRBD1 or TRBD2 (5 bases each). Germline V gene sequence: CDR1 SGHRS, CDR2 YFSETQ. The ends were cut back, 2 bases at V and 2 bases at J, with 21 bases in the middle. The CDR3 has 18 amino acids. The CDR3 bases are TGCGCCAGCAGCTTACTGGAGAGTTCATGGGGGAACACAGATACGCAGTATTTT. Translation gives CASSLLESSWGNTDTQYF.

There are many counts of this clonotype. This chain links TRBV5-6 with TRBJ2-1, with 7 positions matching TRBD2. V dropped 1 base and J dropped 8; count of bases not matched to a gene: 3. Germline lookup yields CDR1 SGHDT and CDR2 YYEEEE. The CDR3 has 13 residues. As DNA, the CDR3 is TGTGCCAGCAGCTTGTCGGGGGGTCATGAGCAGTTCTTC. It translates to CASSLSGGHEQFF. Based on the CDR3 plus reference TRBV5-6 and TRBJ2-1, the full variable domain is DAGVTQSPTHLIKTRGQQVTLRCSPKSGHDTVSWYQQALGQGPQFIFQYYEEEERQRGNFPDRFSGHQFPNYSSELNVNALLLGDSALYLCASSLSGGHEQFFGPGTRLTVL.

This clonotype has just a few counts. The chain joins TRBV18 to TRBJ2-3; 12 nucleotides align to TRBD2. V trimming: 1 base; J trimming: 4 bases; junction bases outside the gene matches: 6. Germline V gene lookup returns CDR1 KGHSH and CDR2 LQKENI. The CDR3 is made up of 17 amino acids. This chain's CDR3 is CASSPLRLAGVSDTQYF. The DNA of the CDR3 is TGTGCCAGCTCACCACTTAGACTAGCGGGAGTTTCAGATACGCAGTATTTT.

Concerning this clonotype itself: Mismatch with germline at one junction end may stem from a read error. The chain has TRBV6-4 and TRBJ2-1; 11 bases match TRBD2. Germline V lookup: CDR1 MRHNA, CDR2 SNTAGT. CDR3 length equals 15 residues. The CDR3 coding sequence is TGTGCCAGCAGAGACTCTAGCGGGGGGATCAGTGAGCAGTTCTTC. This translates into CASRDSSGGISEQFF.

This clonotype was observed many times. The chain couples TRBV6-2 or TRBV6-3 to TRBJ2-7; D may be TRBD2 (6 bases). Germline CDR1 MNHEY, CDR2 SVGEGT. The V end lost 0 bases, the J end lost 3 bases, and 18 bases lay between the germline ends. The CDR3 length is 17 residues. The CDR3 reads CASSYSIGGRANYEQYF. The CDR3 nucleotides are TGTGCCAGCAGTTACTCGATCGGAGGGAGAGCCAACTACGAGCAGTACTTC.

This clonotype was seen many times. This chain connects TRBV27 to TRBJ1-4; 7 nucleotides match TRBD1. The CDR3 has 14 amino acids. The V gene end was trimmed by 6 bases and the J gene end by 8 bases; junction bases not matched to a gene: 9. Germline-derived CDR1 and CDR2 are MNHEY and SMNVEV (reference sequence). The CDR3, as DNA: TGTGCCAGCAGGCTACAGGGGAGAGGGGAAAAACTGTTTTTT. This sequence encodes CASRLQGRGEKLFF.

In this sample, this clonotype turned up many times. The rearrangement joins TRBV5-1 to TRBJ2-2; no reliable D call. Between the trimmed V and J ends, which lost 0 bases and 1 base, there was a span of 16 bases. CDR3 size: 18 residues. The germline CDR1 and CDR2 sequences are SGHRS and YFSETQ. The CDR3 loop reads CASSLAQRLLRNTGELFF. CDR3 coding DNA: TGCGCCAGCAGCTTGGCGCAGCGACTTCTAAGGAACACCGGGGAGCTGTTTTTT. The full variable domain, with the rest looked up from reference TRBV5-1 and TRBJ2-2, is KAGVTQTPRYLIKTRGQQVTLSCSPISGHRSVSWYQQTPGQGLQFLFEYFSETQRNKGNFPGRFSGRQFSNSRSEMNVSTLELGDSALYLCASSLAQRLLRNTGELFFGEGSRLTVL.

The chain is built from TRBV25-1 and TRBJ1-1; a weak D match, TRBD1 (5 bases). The CDR3 loop spans 14 amino acids. From germline, CDR1 is MGHDK and CDR2 SYGVNS. With 3 bases removed from V and 1 base from J, the gap between germline ends came to 9 bases. The chain's CDR3 is CASSDSGRNTEAFF. CDR3 sequence (DNA): TGTGCCAGCAGTGATTCAGGGAGGAACACTGAAGCTTTCTTT.

This clonotype was seen a handful of times. V usage is TRBV3-1 and J usage is TRBJ2-1, with 9 bases fitting TRBD2. V was clipped by 2 bases and J by 7 bases; unmatched bases: 9. From germline, CDR1 is LGHDT and CDR2 YNNKEL (reference sequence). The CDR3 length is 16 residues. This CDR3 reads CASSQMNSGSVNEQFF. In DNA, the CDR3 is TGTGCCAGCAGCCAAATGAATAGCGGGAGCGTGAATGAGCAGTTCTTC.

This clonotype was counted many times. The chain employs TRBV6-1 and TRBJ1-6; D call uncertain. The V end was cut by 5 bases, the J end by 3 bases, with 23 bases between. CDR3 size: 19 residues. Germline values: CDR1 MNHNS, CDR2 SASEGT. The CDR3 sequence: CASSYAPPPGIRYNSPLHF. For the CDR3, the DNA is TGTGCCAGCAGTTACGCCCCTCCCCCAGGAATTCGCTATAATTCACCCCTCCACTTT.

The V gene is TRBV6-1, the J gene TRBJ1-3; D is ambiguous. Germline CDR1 reads MNHNS; CDR2 reads SASEGT. This CDR3 comprises 14 residues. Trimming took off 8 bases at V and 4 bases at J, with 15 bases between the two ends. The CDR3 sequence: CASRSLSWGNTIYF. CDR3 DNA: TGTGCCAGCCGGTCTCTGTCTTGGGGAAACACCATATATTTT.

This clonotype was counted at least ten times. The gene calls are TRBV12-3 or TRBV12-4 and TRBJ2-7; 10 nucleotides align to TRBD1. The CDR3 is 16 residues long. V shed 5 bases and J 2 bases; nucleotides not matched to a gene: 9. In DNA, the CDR3 is TGTGCCAGCAGTCCTGGGACAGGGGTCAGCCCCTACGAGCAGTACTTC. Its protein product is CASSPGTGVSPYEQYF.

This clonotype has at least ten counts. V is TRBV6-1 and J is TRBJ1-1; D may be TRBD1 (5 bases). The V end was cut by 6 bases, the J end by 3 bases, with 17 bases between. Germline loops: CDR1 MNHNS, CDR2 SASEGT. The CDR3 totals 15 residues. CDR3: CASSYWAGGYTEAFF. CDR3 bases: TGTGCCAGCAGCTATTGGGCCGGGGGTTACACTGAAGCTTTCTTT.

In regard to this clonotype: The junction departs from the called germline gene at one end, perhaps through a read error. The chain carries TRBV30 and TRBJ2-1; tentative D call: TRBD2 (7 bases). The CDR3 spans 18 residues. Germline V gives CDR1 GTSNPN, CDR2 SVGIG (reference sequence). The CDR3 sequence is CAWTGGDLRGPSYNGQFF. CDR3 bases: TGTGCCTGGACGGGGGGCGACTTGCGGGGGCCTTCCTACAATGGGCAGTTCTTC.

Ten or more counts support this clonotype. CDR3 loop: CASSPRTGGLDGANVLTF. The CDR3 bases are TGTGCCAGTAGTCCCCGGACAGGGGGCTTAGACGGGGCCAACGTCCTGACTTTC. J is TRBJ2-6 and V is TRBV19; TRBD1 agrees at 11 bases. CDR1 and CDR2 (germline): LNHDA, SQIVND (reference sequence). Losses at the gene ends were 5 bases for V and 4 bases for J; bases not matched to a gene: 10. The CDR3 totals 18 residues.

This clonotype was counted ten times or more. The chain uses TRBV7-9 and TRBJ1-1; no clear D gene. This CDR3 contains 14 residues. Trimming removed 3 bases from V and 3 bases from J, with 11 bases in between. Per germline, CDR1 SEHNR and CDR2 FQNEAQ (reference sequence). This chain's CDR3 is CASSLDGPYTEAFF. The CDR3 DNA reads as TGTGCCAGCAGCTTGGATGGGCCTTACACTGAAGCTTTCTTT.

This clonotype was found many times. J is TRBJ1-1 and V is TRBV15; 8 bases map to TRBD1. This CDR3 has 13 amino acids. The germline CDR1 and CDR2 sequences are LNHNV and YYDKDF (reference sequence). Trimming at V came to 6 bases and at J to 4 bases, leaving 4 bases not matched to a gene. This chain's CDR3 is CATSSTGGTEAFF. In DNA form, the CDR3 reads TGTGCCACCAGTTCCACAGGGGGCACTGAAGCTTTCTTT.

Many counts were recorded for this clonotype. The rearrangement uses TRBV28 and TRBJ1-2, with 12 bases aligning to TRBD1. This CDR3 region has 15 residues. Per germline, CDR1 MDHEN and CDR2 SYDVKM. The V and J ends lost 5 bases and 8 bases, in that order; junction bases with no gene match: 9. The CDR3 sequence: CASSTGTGGGYGYTF. Written as DNA, the CDR3 is TGTGCCAGCAGTACCGGGACAGGGGGCGGGTACGGCTACACCTTC.

This clonotype was observed at least ten times. This chain links TRBV28 with TRBJ1-2, with 11 bases identical to TRBD1. CDR3 size: 13 residues. Germline assignment: CDR1 MDHEN and CDR2 SYDVKM. The trim removed 6 bases at V and 7 bases at J, leaving 4 bases unmatched. CDR3 region: CASSRTGGFGYTF. In DNA, the CDR3 is TGTGCCAGCAGCCGGACAGGGGGCTTTGGCTACACCTTC.

This clonotype was detected many times. The chain has TRBV3-1 and TRBJ1-1; D not certain. Germline loops: CDR1 LGHDT, CDR2 YNNKEL (reference sequence). The V end was cut by 6 bases, the J end by 12 bases, with 20 bases between. The length of the CDR3 is 13 residues. CDR3 in DNA: TGTGCCAGCAGTAGAGCCCGTACGGCCGGGCCTTTCTTT. Translation gives CASSRARTAGPFF.

The sample holds a few counts of this clonotype. A much larger clone lies one base from this, so it may be a read error. This rearrangement joins TRBV7-9 to TRBJ1-2, with a tentative D call TRBD1 (5 bases). The CDR3 has 16 amino acids. Trimming cost V 5 bases and J 4 bases, with 20 bases left between them. From germline, CDR1 is SEHNR and CDR2 FQNEAQ (reference sequence). CDR3 coding DNA: TGTGCCAGCAGCCCTCGGGGGGGGATGTCGAGCTATGGCTACACCTTC. Its translation is CASSPRGGMSSYGYTF.

This clonotype was observed many times. The rearrangement uses TRBV11-2 and TRBJ2-7; 8 positions match TRBD1. The CDR3 covers 16 residues. J was trimmed by 2 bases and V by 6 bases; bases with no gene match: 12. The germline V gene encodes CDR1 SGHAT and CDR2 FQNNGV. CDR3 region: CASSLTGTGLTYEQYF. DNA of the CDR3: TGTGCCAGCAGTTTGACCGGGACAGGCCTGACCTACGAGCAGTACTTC.

This clonotype was recorded at least ten times. The chain uses TRBV27 and TRBJ1-1, with 7 nucleotides matching TRBD1. Trimming at V came to 5 bases and at J to 1 base, leaving 13 bases not matched to a gene. The CDR3 extends over 17 amino acids. The germline V gene has CDR1 MNHEY and CDR2 SMNVEV (reference sequence). The CDR3 coding sequence is TGTGCCAGCAGTCCGCAGACCCGGGACAGCCCGAACACTGAAGCTTTCTTT. It is translated as CASSPQTRDSPNTEAFF.

V is TRBV6-1 and J is TRBJ2-5; D gene uncertain. The CDR3 covers 11 residues. V was cut by 7 bases and J by 3 bases, with 6 bases left in between. Germline CDR1 is MNHNS and CDR2 is SASEGT. As DNA, the CDR3 is TGTGCCAGCACCGAAAAAGAGACCCAGTACTTC. Encoded protein: CASTEKETQYF.

This clonotype has a count of ten or more. This chain uses TRBV9 with TRBJ2-6; D unclear. The V gene's germline CDR1 is SGDLS and CDR2 YYNGEE. V was cut by 0 bases and J by 2 bases, with 3 bases left in between. This CDR3 is 14 amino acids long. CDR3 region: CASSVVAGANVLTF. The CDR3 nucleotides are TGTGCCAGCAGCGTAGTCGCTGGGGCCAACGTCCTGACTTTC.

This clonotype was seen many times. The chain uses TRBV14 and TRBJ2-3; D call uncertain. The V and J ends lost 0 bases and 4 bases respectively, with 5 bases between them. This CDR3 region has 13 residues. Germline V gene sequence: CDR1 SGHDN, CDR2 FVKESK. The CDR3 protein is CASSQDLSDTQYF. Here the CDR3 DNA reads TGTGCCAGCAGCCAAGATCTGTCAGATACGCAGTATTTT.

This clonotype was found many times. The chain uses TRBV30 and TRBJ1-1; D is unclear. The CDR3 has 12 amino acids. The germline gives CDR1 GTSNPN, CDR2 SVGIG (reference sequence). Between the trimmed V and J ends, which lost 3 bases and 1 base, there was a span of 6 bases. The CDR3 region has the DNA TGTGCCTGGAGCCCGGGGAACACTGAAGCTTTCTTT. Its translation is CAWSPGNTEAFF.

This rearrangement joins TRBV19 to TRBJ2-1; D possibly corresponds to TRBD1 (6 bases). CDR3 length: 15 amino acids. V shed 3 bases and J shed 9 bases, with 18 bases lying between them. Germline CDR1 LNHDA, CDR2 SQIVND (reference sequence). The CDR3 is CASSMGLLGAREQFF. The CDR3 DNA sequence: TGTGCCAGTAGTATGGGCCTATTGGGGGCACGTGAGCAGTTCTTC.

Ten or more counts support this clonotype. The rearrangement joins TRBV15 to TRBJ1-4; D gene unclear. This CDR3 is built from 14 residues. Trimming took 1 base from V and 8 from J, leaving 11 bases between them. CDR1 LNHNV and CDR2 YYDKDF come from the germline V gene (reference sequence). The CDR3 sequence is CATSRVDTFEKLFF. The CDR3 nucleotides read TGTGCCACCAGCAGAGTCGACACCTTCGAAAAACTGTTTTTT.

The genes are TRBV4-1 and TRBJ1-2; possibly TRBD1 for D (5 bases). Germline CDR1 and CDR2: MGHRA and YSYEKL. Trimming took 0 bases from V and 4 from J, leaving 15 bases between them. The CDR3 totals 16 residues. Here the CDR3 reads CASSQDPGDSIYGYTF. CDR3 DNA sequence: TGCGCCAGCAGCCAAGATCCGGGGGACTCTATCTATGGCTACACCTTC.